This is a list of T cell receptor beta chains from one sample in a study of response to subunit inactivated influenza vaccine. TCRdb itself ran the RT-PCR reads through MiXCR, one entry per CDR3 protein. The sample carries about 800,000 distinct CDR3 sequences, 21% recorded once. This sample comprised PBMCs from blood, obtained approximately 5 days after vaccination. The origin of the receptors is a man aged 45 to 65 who received an inactivated influenza vaccine. Both conserved end residues are trimmed from each CDR3. The order of the fields is D gene, J gene, V gene, CDR3 length, CDR3 protein. D genes are given only for firm matches.

-	TRBJ2-7	TRBV6-1	13	ASSRTSSAIYEQY
-	TRBJ2-2	TRBV12-3/TRBV12-4	11	ASSALNTGELF
TRBD1	TRBJ1-4	TRBV18	13	ASSPNRGTGEKLF
TRBD1	TRBJ1-5	TRBV7-2	13	ASSFEGAAGQPQH
-	TRBJ2-7	TRBV5-1	12	ASSLASRRYEQY
TRBD1	TRBJ2-1	TRBV4-3	14	ASSQETGTGFHEQF
TRBD1	TRBJ2-7	TRBV20-1	12	SASYGTGGYEQY
TRBD1	TRBJ2-5	TRBV5-1	12	ASSPTGTAETQY
-	TRBJ2-2	TRBV12-3/TRBV12-4	9	ASSSVGELF
TRBD1	TRBJ2-5	TRBV11-1	15	ASSPGQGASKGETQY
TRBD1	TRBJ2-6	TRBV12-3/TRBV12-4	13	ASSSGGVGANVLT
-	TRBJ2-1	TRBV5-5	12	ASSPLLGPTGQF
-	TRBJ2-5	TRBV4-3	12	ASSQDELRETQY
-	TRBJ1-6	TRBV7-2	13	ASSEGPGLGSPLH
TRBD1	TRBJ1-2	TRBV5-1	12	ASAQTGANYGYT
TRBD2	TRBJ2-2	TRBV12-3/TRBV12-4	11	ASERGNTGELF
-	TRBJ1-6	TRBV7-2	13	ASRPQGQINSPLH
TRBD1	TRBJ1-5	TRBV7-9	13	ASSFSGQGSQPQH
-	TRBJ2-5	TRBV7-9	11	ASSLDLVETQY
TRBD2	TRBJ2-1	TRBV20-1	12	SEMERGAKNEQF
-	TRBJ1-5	TRBV6-5	13	ASSSQPSGGQPQH
TRBD2	TRBJ2-5	TRBV9	14	ASSKQLAGLQETQY
TRBD2	TRBJ2-1	TRBV11-2	14	ASSLGGGAPPNEQF
-	TRBJ1-1	TRBV5-1	12	ASREFQGRTEAF
TRBD1	TRBJ2-1	TRBV14	14	ASSLAGTGKWHEQF
TRBD2	TRBJ2-1	TRBV20-1	15	SARDTGGPGSYNEQF
TRBD1	TRBJ2-1	TRBV6-1	13	ASGGTGGLNNEQF
-	TRBJ2-1	TRBV4-3	15	ASSPKNEGSSYNEQF
-	TRBJ2-6	TRBV2	16	ASSADRIYLSGANVLT
TRBD1	TRBJ2-3	TRBV6-5	13	ASSYLGQATDTQY
-	TRBJ1-2	TRBV12-3/TRBV12-4	13	ASNGGSYGNYGYT
-	TRBJ2-7	TRBV20-1	11	SARDRENYEQY
-	TRBJ2-5	TRBV6-2/TRBV6-3	11	ASTDLSPSTQY
-	TRBJ2-5	TRBV4-1	14	ASSRTATGPQETQY
TRBD1	TRBJ2-1	TRBV6-2/TRBV6-3	13	ASSYNGQGYNEQF
TRBD1	TRBJ2-1	TRBV5-1	11	ASSFGDRGNQF
TRBD1	TRBJ2-3	TRBV6-1	12	ASSTRDRGNTQY
-	TRBJ1-1	TRBV20-1	12	SARRGSLNTEAF
-	TRBJ2-1	TRBV6-1	12	ASSHGPSYNEQF
-	TRBJ2-6	TRBV12-3/TRBV12-4	11	ASKATGANVLT
-	TRBJ1-2	TRBV4-2	12	ASSQGYGSYGYT
-	TRBJ1-1	TRBV29-1	10	SVPTVNTEAF
-	TRBJ2-1	TRBV10-2	12	ASSEDLGGDEQF
TRBD2	TRBJ2-5	TRBV20-1	13	SARDREGSQETQY
-	TRBJ1-3	TRBV7-2	12	ASSSSGPSGTIY
-	TRBJ2-7	TRBV7-2	13	ASSPSGARSYEQY
-	TRBJ1-5	TRBV12-3/TRBV12-4	12	ASSQTSGNQPQH
-	TRBJ2-7	TRBV6-2/TRBV6-3	13	ASRARALTPYEQY
-	TRBJ2-5	TRBV12-3/TRBV12-4	10	ASSLRKETQY
-	TRBJ2-1	TRBV7-2	13	ASSLGGTVANEQF
-	TRBJ2-1	TRBV5-5	13	ASRILSGAYNEQF
-	TRBJ1-6	TRBV5-1	12	ASRVSSYNSPLH
TRBD2	TRBJ2-5	TRBV7-2	14	ASSYQTSGLQETQY
-	TRBJ1-1	TRBV6-5	14	ASSLGPSRMNTEAF
TRBD2	TRBJ2-3	TRBV28	13	ASSLLAEIIDTQY
-	TRBJ2-1	TRBV18	11	ASSRDGNNEQF
-	TRBJ1-6	TRBV4-3	13	ASSQDRTVNSPLH
-	TRBJ2-2	TRBV6-5	13	ASSYDSLNTGELF